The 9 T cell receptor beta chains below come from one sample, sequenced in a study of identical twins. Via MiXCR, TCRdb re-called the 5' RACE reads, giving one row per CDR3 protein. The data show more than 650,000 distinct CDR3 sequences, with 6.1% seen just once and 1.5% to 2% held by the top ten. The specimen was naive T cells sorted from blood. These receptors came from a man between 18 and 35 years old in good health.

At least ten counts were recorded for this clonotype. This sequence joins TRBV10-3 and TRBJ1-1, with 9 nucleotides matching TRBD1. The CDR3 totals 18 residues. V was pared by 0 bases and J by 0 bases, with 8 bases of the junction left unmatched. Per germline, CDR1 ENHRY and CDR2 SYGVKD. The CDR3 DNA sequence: TGTGCCATCAGTGAGTCCCCGGGACAGGGTTCCATGAACACTGAAGCTTTCTTT. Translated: CAISESPGQGSMNTEAFF.

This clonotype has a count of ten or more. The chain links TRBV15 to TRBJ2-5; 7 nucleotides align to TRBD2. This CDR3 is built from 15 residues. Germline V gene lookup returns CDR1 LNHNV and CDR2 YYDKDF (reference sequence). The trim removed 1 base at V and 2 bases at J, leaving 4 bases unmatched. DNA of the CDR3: TGTGCCACCAGCAGAGCACGGGACTATCAAGAGACCCAGTACTTC. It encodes CATSRARDYQETQYF.

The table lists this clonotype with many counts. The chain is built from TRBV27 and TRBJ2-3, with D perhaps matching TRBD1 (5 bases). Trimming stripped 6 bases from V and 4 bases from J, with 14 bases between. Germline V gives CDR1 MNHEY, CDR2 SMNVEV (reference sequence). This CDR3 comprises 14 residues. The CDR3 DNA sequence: TGTGCCAGCAGCCGGACAAAGTTCCCAGATACGCAGTATTTT. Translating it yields CASSRTKFPDTQYF.

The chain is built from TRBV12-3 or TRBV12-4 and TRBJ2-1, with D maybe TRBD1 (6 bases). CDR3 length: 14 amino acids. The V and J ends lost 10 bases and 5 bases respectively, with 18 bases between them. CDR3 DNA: TGTGCCATCATAGTAGAGGGGGTTCACAATGAGCAGTTCTTC. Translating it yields CAIIVEGVHNEQFF.

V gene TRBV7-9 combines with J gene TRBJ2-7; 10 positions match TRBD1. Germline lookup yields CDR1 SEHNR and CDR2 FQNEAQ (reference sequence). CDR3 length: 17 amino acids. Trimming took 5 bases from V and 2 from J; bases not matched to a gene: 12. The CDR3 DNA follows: TGTGCCAGCAGCCCCCTGGGACAGGGGCGAATCACCTACGAGCAGTACTTC. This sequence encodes CASSPLGQGRITYEQYF.

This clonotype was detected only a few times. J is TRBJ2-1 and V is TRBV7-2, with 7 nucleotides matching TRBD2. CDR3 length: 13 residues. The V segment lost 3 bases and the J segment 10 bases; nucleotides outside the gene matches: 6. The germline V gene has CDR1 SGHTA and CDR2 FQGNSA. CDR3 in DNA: TGTGCCAGCAGCTTCGGGGGGTCGAGGGAGCAGTTCTTC. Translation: CASSFGGSREQFF.

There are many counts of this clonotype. The CDR3 protein is CASSLGLWEMNTEAFF. CDR3 DNA sequence: TGTGCCAGCAGCTTAGGTCTGTGGGAGATGAACACTGAAGCTTTCTTT. V and J are TRBV11-2 and TRBJ1-1, with D uncertain. The germline V gene has CDR1 SGHAT and CDR2 FQNNGV. Trimming left V 1 base short and J 0 bases short, with 12 bases between. The CDR3 loop spans 16 amino acids.

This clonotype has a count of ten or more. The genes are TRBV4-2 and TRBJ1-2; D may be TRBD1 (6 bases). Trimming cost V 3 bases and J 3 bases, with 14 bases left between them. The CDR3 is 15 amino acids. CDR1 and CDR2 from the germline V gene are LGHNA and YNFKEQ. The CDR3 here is CASSHLTGSDYGYTF. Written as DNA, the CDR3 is TGTGCCAGCAGCCACCTAACAGGGTCGGACTATGGCTACACCTTC.

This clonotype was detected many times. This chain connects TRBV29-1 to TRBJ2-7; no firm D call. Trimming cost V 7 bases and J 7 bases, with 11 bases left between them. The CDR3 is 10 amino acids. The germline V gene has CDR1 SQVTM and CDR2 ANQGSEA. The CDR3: CSALEEEQYF. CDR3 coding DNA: TGCAGCGCCCTCGAGGAGGAGCAGTACTTC.